A single sample gave rise to the 15 T cell receptor beta chains below, sequenced in a study of blood T cell repertoires in COVID-19. TCRdb's copy holds only in-frame clones and misses some; the assay was immunoSEQ multiplex PCR. The sample yields roughly 240,000 clones, approximately 86% seen once. What was sequenced was peripheral blood. The receptors were sampled from a woman aged 55 to 70 who had recovered from COVID-19.

This sequence joins TRBV5-4 and TRBJ2-1; TRBD2 matches at 9 bases. The CDR3 is 15 amino acids. CDR1 and CDR2 (germline): SGHNT, YYREEE (reference sequence). Trimming cost V 1 base and J 3 bases; bases outside gene matches: 2. CDR3 residues: CASSLPSGDYNEQFF. CDR3 bases: TGTGCCAGCAGCTTGCCTAGCGGGGACTACAATGAGCAGTTCTTC. The whole variable domain, remainder taken from reference TRBV5-4 and TRBJ2-1, is ETGVTQSPTHLIKTRGQQVTLRCSSQSGHNTVSWYQQALGQGPQFIFQYYREEENGRGNFPPRFSGLQFPNYSSELNVNALELDDSALYLCASSLPSGDYNEQFFGPGTRLTVL.

The chain couples TRBV6-5 to TRBJ1-1, with unresolved D. Trimming cost V 8 bases and J 2 bases, with 12 bases left between them. This CDR3 is 13 amino acids long. Germline V lookup: CDR1 MNHEY, CDR2 SVGAGI. The CDR3 spells CASLLRGNTEAFF. In DNA form, the CDR3 reads TGTGCCAGCCTGTTACGCGGTAACACTGAAGCTTTCTTT.

CDR3 region: CASSAGGRNEQFF. CDR3 DNA: TGTGCCAGCAGCGCGGGGGGGCGCAATGAGCAGTTCTTC. J is TRBJ2-1 and V is TRBV9, with TRBD2 identical over 8 bases. The CDR3 runs to 13 residues. The ends lost 3 bases at V and 6 bases at J; junction bases unmatched: 2. CDR1 is SGDLS, CDR2 YYNGEE, per germline. Full variable domain (rest looked up from reference TRBV9 and TRBJ2-1): DSGVTQTPKHLITATGQRVTLRCSPRSGDLSVYWYQQSLDQGLQFLIQYYNGEERAKGNILERFSAQQFPDLHSELNLSSLELGDSALYFCASSAGGRNEQFFGPGTRLTVL.

This clone was detected only a few times. The chain links TRBV7-6 to TRBJ1-4; 7 bases are shared with TRBD1. Germline CDR1 is SGHVS and CDR2 is FNYEAQ. The V and J ends lost 5 bases and 0 bases, in that order; junction bases with no gene match: 9. The CDR3 is 17 amino acids. Here the CDR3 reads CASSPVGTAATNEKLFF. As DNA, the CDR3 is TGTGCCAGCAGCCCTGTTGGGACAGCCGCAACTAATGAAAAACTGTTTTTT.

The chain is built from TRBV19 and TRBJ1-5; D is unclear. In germline, CDR1 is LNHDA, CDR2 SQIVND (reference sequence). Trimming shortened V by 5 bases and J by 7 bases, and 6 bases separated the two germline ends. The CDR3 totals 11 residues. This CDR3 reads CASSSLQPQHF. In nucleotides, the CDR3 is TGTGCCAGTAGTTCTCTCCAGCCCCAGCATTTT.

The chain couples TRBV5-1 to TRBJ2-2; 7 positions agree with TRBD2. V was pared by 7 bases and J by 0 bases, with 3 bases of the junction left unmatched. This CDR3 comprises 14 residues. From germline, CDR1 is SGHRS and CDR2 YFSETQ. CDR3 protein: CASGRGTNTGELFF. The CDR3 DNA is TGCGCCAGCGGGCGGGGGACGAACACCGGGGAGCTGTTTTTT.

V and J are TRBV6-5 and TRBJ1-2; tentative D call: TRBD1 (5 bases). Trimming left V 7 bases short and J 5 bases short, with 17 bases between. The germline gives CDR1 MNHEY, CDR2 SVGAGI. There are 14 residues in the CDR3. The CDR3 spells CASTRGAAAYGYTF. CDR3 DNA sequence: TGTGCCAGCACAAGGGGCGCTGCGGCGTATGGCTACACCTTC.

The CDR3 DNA follows: TGTGCCAGTAGTATAGTCCTCGACAGGCTCGGTGAAAAACTGTTTTTT. Protein sequence: CASSIVLDRLGEKLFF. This rearrangement joins TRBV19 to TRBJ1-4, with D tentatively TRBD1 (6 bases). Looked up from germline, CDR1 is LNHDA and CDR2 is SQIVND (reference sequence). Trimming removed 1 base at V and 7 bases at J, with 16 bases between. This CDR3 is 16 amino acids long.

This chain links TRBV5-1 with TRBJ2-2, with a weak D call TRBD2 (5 bases). The CDR3 runs to 17 residues. The germline V gene encodes CDR1 SGHRS and CDR2 YFSETQ. The V and J ends lost 0 bases and 4 bases respectively, with 16 bases between them. CDR3 in amino acids: CASSLAGEPGGTGELFF. CDR3 bases: TGCGCCAGCAGCTTGGCCGGGGAGCCAGGCGGCACCGGGGAGCTGTTTTTT.

The rearrangement joins TRBV10-3 to TRBJ1-6; D uncertain. Germline V CDR1 and CDR2: ENHRY, SYGVKD. V dropped 0 bases and J dropped 8 bases, with 8 bases sitting between them. The CDR3 runs 14 residues. CDR3 nucleotide sequence: TGTGCCATCAGTGAGTCAGTGAGGGATTCACCCCTCCACTTT. Residues: CAISESVRDSPLHF.

This chain links TRBV28 with TRBJ1-4; tentative D call: TRBD1 (6 bases). The V and J ends lost 7 bases and 8 bases respectively, with 20 bases between them. Germline CDR1 MDHEN, CDR2 SYDVKM. The CDR3 contains 15 residues. The CDR3 reads CASTESRGGGEKLFF. Here the CDR3 DNA reads TGTGCCAGCACAGAAAGTAGGGGAGGGGGGGAAAAACTGTTTTTT.

J is TRBJ1-2 and V is TRBV19, with 8 nucleotides matching TRBD1. CDR3 length equals 17 residues. V trimming: 3 bases; J trimming: 4 bases; junction bases outside the gene matches: 13. Germline CDR1 is LNHDA and CDR2 is SQIVND (reference sequence). The CDR3 coding sequence is TGTGCCAGTAGTATCCCCGGGACAGGAACCATTGTCTATGGCTACACCTTC. It yields the protein CASSIPGTGTIVYGYTF.

This chain links TRBV5-4 with TRBJ1-4, with D unclear. V gave up 2 bases and J gave up 5 bases, with 10 bases separating them. CDR3 size: 14 residues. The germline V gene has CDR1 SGHNT and CDR2 YYREEE (reference sequence). The CDR3 sequence is CASSFGQRNEKLFF. CDR3 sequence (DNA): TGTGCCAGCAGCTTTGGTCAGCGGAATGAAAAACTGTTTTTT. Drawing the rest from reference TRBV5-4 and TRBJ1-4, the complete variable domain is ETGVTQSPTHLIKTRGQQVTLRCSSQSGHNTVSWYQQALGQGPQFIFQYYREEENGRGNFPPRFSGLQFPNYSSELNVNALELDDSALYLCASSFGQRNEKLFFGSGTQLSVL.

CDR3 residues: CASSPQGEVTEAFF. The CDR3 DNA reads as TGTGCCAGCAGTCCGCAGGGGGAGGTCACTGAAGCTTTCTTT. The chain has TRBV27 and TRBJ1-1; TRBD1 aligns across 7 bases. From germline, CDR1 is MNHEY and CDR2 SMNVEV (reference sequence). The CDR3 has 14 residues. The J segment lost 4 bases and the V segment lost 5 bases, leaving 7 bases of the junction unmatched.

The chain couples TRBV5-8 to TRBJ2-3; maybe TRBD1 (6 bases). V was shortened by 6 bases and J by 1 base, with 15 bases between the two germline ends. In germline, CDR1 is SGHTS, CDR2 YDEGEE. CDR3 length: 15 amino acids. CDR3 loop: CASIDERTGTDTQYF. In DNA, the CDR3 is TGTGCCAGCATCGACGAGAGGACAGGCACAGATACGCAGTATTTT.